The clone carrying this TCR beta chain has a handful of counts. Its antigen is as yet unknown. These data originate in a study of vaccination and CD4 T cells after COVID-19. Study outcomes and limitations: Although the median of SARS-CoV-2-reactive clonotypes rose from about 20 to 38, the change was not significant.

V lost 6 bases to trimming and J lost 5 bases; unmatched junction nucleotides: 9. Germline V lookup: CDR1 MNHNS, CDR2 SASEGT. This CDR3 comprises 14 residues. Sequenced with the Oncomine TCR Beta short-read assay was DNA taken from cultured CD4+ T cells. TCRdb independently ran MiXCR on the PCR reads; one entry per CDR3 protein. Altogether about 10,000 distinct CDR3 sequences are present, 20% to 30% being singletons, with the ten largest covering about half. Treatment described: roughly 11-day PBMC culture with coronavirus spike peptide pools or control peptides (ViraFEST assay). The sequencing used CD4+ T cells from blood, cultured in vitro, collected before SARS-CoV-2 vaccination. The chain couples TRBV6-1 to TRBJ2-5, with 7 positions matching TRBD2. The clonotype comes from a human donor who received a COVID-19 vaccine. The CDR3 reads CASRRGGTDETQYF. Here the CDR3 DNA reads TGTGCCAGCAGGAGGGGAGGGACCGACGAGACCCAGTACTTC.